The 23 T cell receptor beta chains in this list originate from one sample, sequenced in a study of T cell repertoires in cytomegalovirus infection. TCRdb reprocessed the reads via MiXCR and lists one record per CDR3 protein. The sample lists about 58,000 distinct CDR3 sequences; more than 15% were seen once. These receptors' targets are unknown. The sequencing used CD8+ T cells from cultured PBMCs, collected from culture after CMV antigen stimulation. The origin of the receptors is a human donor in good health (CMV status not recorded). Some clones in this sample may be carry-over from other donors' samples.

The chain recombines TRBV7-9 with TRBJ1-2; D remains ambiguous. The CDR3 is 16 residues long. V was shortened by 1 base and J by 4 bases, with 16 bases between the two germline ends. Germline loops: CDR1 SEHNR, CDR2 FQNEAQ (reference sequence). The CDR3 DNA reads as TGTGCCAGCAGCTTAGTGGACCGACCTTTGGGCTATGGCTACACCTTC. It encodes CASSLVDRPLGYGYTF.

Concerning this clonotype itself: Germline is not matched at one junction end, which may reflect a read error. The chain couples TRBV6-1 to TRBJ1-1; D is undetermined. This CDR3 spans 8 amino acids. The germline CDR1 and CDR2 sequences are MNHNS and SASEGT. In nucleotides, the CDR3 is TGTGCCAGCAGTACCCCCCGCTTT. Its protein is CASSTPRF.

V is TRBV7-2 and J is TRBJ2-7; D tentatively reads TRBD1 or TRBD2 (5 bases each). This CDR3 comprises 14 residues. With 3 bases removed from V and 2 bases from J, the gap between germline ends came to 11 bases. Germline lookup yields CDR1 SGHTA and CDR2 FQGNSA. CDR3 bases: TGTGCCAGCAGCTTGGGGACGTCTACCTACGAGCAGTACTTC. It encodes CASSLGTSTYEQYF.

This clonotype occurred a few times. J is TRBJ2-7 and V is TRBV7-2; possibly TRBD1 for D (5 bases). Germline V gives CDR1 SGHTA, CDR2 FQGNSA. This CDR3 spans 16 amino acids. Deletions cut 1 base from V and 6 bases from J, with 19 bases between. This CDR3 reads CASSLDYGQMALEQYF. CDR3 nucleotides: TGTGCCAGCAGCTTAGATTATGGACAAATGGCCCTCGAGCAGTACTTC.

This sequence joins TRBV7-6 and TRBJ1-6, with 7 bases that match TRBD1. The germline V gene has CDR1 SGHVS and CDR2 FNYEAQ. The CDR3 is 14 amino acids. Losses at the gene ends were 6 bases for V and 8 bases for J; bases not matched to a gene: 7. Here the CDR3 reads CASSHRGFDSPLHF. DNA of the CDR3: TGTGCCAGCAGTCACAGGGGTTTCGATTCACCCCTCCACTTT.

This clonotype was recorded a few times. V gene TRBV6-2 or TRBV6-3 combines with J gene TRBJ2-5; possibly TRBD2 for D (6 bases). CDR1 is MNHEY, CDR2 SVGEGT, per germline. The CDR3 is 14 residues long. V was clipped by 2 bases and J by 2 bases, with 9 bases between them. CDR3 sequence reads: CASSYVRGQETQYF. The CDR3 region has the DNA TGTGCCAGCAGTTACGTCCGGGGGCAAGAGACCCAGTACTTC.

This chain connects TRBV6-6 to TRBJ2-3, with TRBD2 matching over 12 bases. V shed 0 bases and J 5 bases; nucleotides not matched to a gene: 9. Germline loops: CDR1 MNHNY, CDR2 SVGAGI (reference sequence). The CDR3 runs 18 residues. The CDR3 spells CASSYSRRLAGVVDTQYF. The CDR3 coding sequence is TGTGCCAGCAGTTACTCGAGGCGACTAGCGGGAGTGGTAGATACGCAGTATTTT.

This clonotype has a handful of counts. The rearrangement links TRBV7-8 to TRBJ2-7, with 7 bases matching TRBD2. Germline V lookup: CDR1 SGHVS, CDR2 FQNEAQ. After removal of 5 bases from V and 2 bases from J, the junction contained 15 bases not matched to a gene. The CDR3 extends over 17 amino acids. CDR3 sequence reads: CASSTRGPERDAYEQYF. In nucleotides, the CDR3 is TGTGCCAGCAGCACCCGGGGACCTGAGCGGGACGCCTACGAGCAGTACTTC.

This clonotype appeared a few times. The chain recombines TRBV12-3 or TRBV12-4 with TRBJ1-5; 9 positions agree with TRBD1. This CDR3 has 14 residues. V lost 6 bases and J lost 4; bases outside the gene matches: 4. The CDR3 coding sequence is TGTGCCAGCAGCCTTGGACAGGGGAATCAGCCCCAGCATTTT. Protein sequence: CASSLGQGNQPQHF.

As DNA, the CDR3 is TGTGCCAGCAGTTTATCGAGCCAGGGTGGAAGGCAGTATTTT. This codes for CASSLSSQGGRQYF. This chain joins TRBV27 and TRBJ2-3; possible D gene TRBD1, 5 bases. This CDR3 comprises 14 residues. Germline V gene data show CDR1 as MNHEY and CDR2 as SMNVEV (reference sequence). The V and J ends lost 0 bases and 11 bases respectively, with 15 bases between them.

This clonotype was seen repeatedly, ten times or more. The rearrangement uses TRBV28 and TRBJ1-2, with D hard to call. The germline V and J ends were trimmed by 4 bases and 0 bases, with 9 bases remaining between them. Germline V CDR1 and CDR2: MDHEN, SYDVKM. The CDR3 is 14 amino acids. The CDR3 is CASSSFGANYGYTF. Written as DNA, the CDR3 is TGTGCCAGCAGTTCCTTCGGGGCTAACTATGGCTACACCTTC.

The V and J genes are TRBV27 and TRBJ2-1; D gene uncertain. Trimming removed 2 bases at V and 13 bases at J, with 6 bases between. The germline V gene has CDR1 MNHEY and CDR2 SMNVEV (reference sequence). The CDR3 is 10 amino acids. The CDR3 protein is CASSLTPQFF. The CDR3 nucleotides read TGTGCCAGCAGTTTAACCCCCCAGTTCTTC.

This clonotype was detected only a few times. V gene TRBV6-2 or TRBV6-3 combines with J gene TRBJ1-5; TRBD1 matches at 7 bases. Germline V lookup: CDR1 MNHEY, CDR2 SVGEGT. V lost 6 bases and J lost 1; bases outside the gene matches: 9. The CDR3 sequence is 16 residues long. The DNA for the CDR3 is TGTGCCAGCAGGCGCCAGACAGGGCCGAGCAATCAGCCCCAGCATTTT. It yields the protein CASRRQTGPSNQPQHF.

This clonotype has just a few counts. The chain combines TRBV20-1 with TRBJ1-1; D call uncertain. CDR3 length: 12 residues. CDR1 is DFQATT and CDR2 is SNEGSKA in the germline V gene (reference sequence). Trimming removed 3 bases at V and 2 bases at J, with 7 bases between. Written as DNA, the CDR3 is TGCAGTGCTAGCCGCAGCAACACTGAAGCTTTCTTT. Translation gives CSASRSNTEAFF.

In its sample, this clonotype was seen a few times. The CDR3: CASRGGFYNSPLHF. CDR3 nucleotide sequence: TGTGCCAGCAGGGGGGGATTCTATAATTCACCCCTCCACTTT. The rearrangement links TRBV2 to TRBJ1-6, with a weak D call TRBD1 (5 bases). The germline V and J ends were trimmed by 6 bases and 3 bases, with 9 bases remaining between them. The CDR3 is made up of 14 amino acids. CDR1 SNHLY and CDR2 FYNNEI come from the germline V gene.

This chain links TRBV7-2 with TRBJ2-1; D is unclear. This CDR3 spans 14 amino acids. Deletions cut 4 bases from V and 7 bases from J, with 14 bases between. CDR1 is SGHTA and CDR2 is FQGNSA in the germline V gene. The chain's CDR3 is CASSSFSSSNEQFF. CDR3 DNA: TGTGCCAGCAGCTCCTTTTCCTCTAGTAATGAGCAGTTCTTC.

The V and J genes are TRBV7-3 and TRBJ2-6, with 12 bases aligning to TRBD1. The germline gives CDR1 SGHTA, CDR2 FQGTGA. V lost 3 bases and J lost 2; bases outside the gene matches: 5. The CDR3 loop spans 18 amino acids. In DNA form, the CDR3 reads TGTGCCAGCAGCTTGAGCGGGACAGGGGGCGCTGGGGCCAACGTCCTGACTTTC. Translating gives CASSLSGTGGAGANVLTF. Using reference TRBV7-3 and TRBJ2-6 for the parts outside the CDR3, the full variable domain is GAGVSQTPSNKVTEKGKYVELRCDPISGHTALYWYRQSLGQGPEFLIYFQGTGAADDSGLPNDRFFAVRPEGSVSTLKIQRTERGDSAVYLCASSLSGTGGAGANVLTFGAGSRLTVL.

This clonotype was seen a few times. J is TRBJ1-1 and V is TRBV6-1; TRBD1 might be the D (5 bases). CDR1 MNHNS and CDR2 SASEGT come from the germline V gene. V was trimmed by 5 bases and J by 6 bases, leaving 10 bases between them. The CDR3 has 12 amino acids. The CDR3 reads CASSPRDPEAFF. Written as DNA, the CDR3 is TGTGCCAGCAGTCCCCGGGACCCTGAAGCTTTCTTT.

This clonotype was detected many times. The chain links TRBV5-5 to TRBJ2-2, with 7 bases matching TRBD1. The CDR3 consists of 15 residues. Germline V CDR1 and CDR2: SGHKS, YYEKEE (reference sequence). The V and J ends lost 4 bases and 3 bases, in that order; junction bases with no gene match: 6. CDR3 amino acids: CASSPTGWDTGELFF. The CDR3, as DNA: TGTGCCAGCAGCCCGACAGGGTGGGACACCGGGGAGCTGTTTTTT.

In this sample, this clonotype turned up a few times. V usage is TRBV7-9 and J usage is TRBJ2-7; 7 positions match TRBD1. The CDR3 loop spans 13 amino acids. V shed 1 base and J 7 bases; nucleotides not matched to a gene: 4. Germline V gives CDR1 SEHNR, CDR2 FQNEAQ (reference sequence). The CDR3 protein is CASSLEQGLEQYF. The CDR3 DNA follows: TGTGCCAGCAGCTTAGAACAGGGGCTGGAGCAGTACTTC.

This clonotype was seen a handful of times. The chain carries TRBV7-2 and TRBJ2-2, with D perhaps matching TRBD1 (5 bases). CDR1 is SGHTA, CDR2 FQGNSA, per germline. The CDR3 sequence is 17 residues long. Trimming removed 5 bases at V and 5 bases at J, with 21 bases between. CDR3: CASSPTLLRVLTGELFF. The CDR3 DNA is TGTGCCAGCAGCCCTACCCTCCTCAGGGTTCTTACCGGGGAGCTGTTTTTT. The complete variable domain, with remaining parts taken from reference TRBV7-2 and TRBJ2-2, reads GAGVSQSPSNKVTEKGKDVELRCDPISGHTALYWYRQSLGQGLEFLIYFQGNSAPDKSGLPSDRFSAERTGGSVSTLTIQRTQQEDSAVYLCASSPTLLRVLTGELFFGEGSRLTVL.

The rearrangement joins TRBV7-9 to TRBJ1-1, with D maybe TRBD1 (6 bases). The CDR3 spans 14 residues. In germline, CDR1 is SEHNR, CDR2 FQNEAQ (reference sequence). Trimming removed 6 bases at V and 0 bases at J, with 11 bases between. The CDR3 region is CASREQGMNTEAFF. Here the CDR3 DNA reads TGTGCCAGCAGGGAACAGGGTATGAACACTGAAGCTTTCTTT.

Regarding this clonotype: A read error may produce the germline difference seen at one junction end. The CDR3, as DNA: TGTGCCAGCCGTTTATCTGGGGGGAGCACTGAAGCTTTCTTT. It yields the protein CASRLSGGSTEAFF. V and J are TRBV27 and TRBJ1-1; tentative D call: TRBD1 (5 bases). The CDR3 length is 14 residues. CDR1 MNHEY and CDR2 SMNVEV come from the germline V gene (reference sequence).